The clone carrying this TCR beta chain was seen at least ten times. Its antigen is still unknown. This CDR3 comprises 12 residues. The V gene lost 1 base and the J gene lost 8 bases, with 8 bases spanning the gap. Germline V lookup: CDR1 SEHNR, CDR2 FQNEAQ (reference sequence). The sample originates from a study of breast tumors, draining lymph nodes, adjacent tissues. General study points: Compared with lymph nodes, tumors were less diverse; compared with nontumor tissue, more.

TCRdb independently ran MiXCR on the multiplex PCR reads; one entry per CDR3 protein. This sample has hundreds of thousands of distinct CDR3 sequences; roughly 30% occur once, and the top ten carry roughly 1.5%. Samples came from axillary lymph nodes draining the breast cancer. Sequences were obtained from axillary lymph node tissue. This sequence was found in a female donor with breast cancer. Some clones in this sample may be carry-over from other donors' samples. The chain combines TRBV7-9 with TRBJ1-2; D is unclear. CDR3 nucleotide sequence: TGTGCCAGCAGCTTAGATCCCTACGGCTACACCTTC. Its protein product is CASSLDPYGYTF.